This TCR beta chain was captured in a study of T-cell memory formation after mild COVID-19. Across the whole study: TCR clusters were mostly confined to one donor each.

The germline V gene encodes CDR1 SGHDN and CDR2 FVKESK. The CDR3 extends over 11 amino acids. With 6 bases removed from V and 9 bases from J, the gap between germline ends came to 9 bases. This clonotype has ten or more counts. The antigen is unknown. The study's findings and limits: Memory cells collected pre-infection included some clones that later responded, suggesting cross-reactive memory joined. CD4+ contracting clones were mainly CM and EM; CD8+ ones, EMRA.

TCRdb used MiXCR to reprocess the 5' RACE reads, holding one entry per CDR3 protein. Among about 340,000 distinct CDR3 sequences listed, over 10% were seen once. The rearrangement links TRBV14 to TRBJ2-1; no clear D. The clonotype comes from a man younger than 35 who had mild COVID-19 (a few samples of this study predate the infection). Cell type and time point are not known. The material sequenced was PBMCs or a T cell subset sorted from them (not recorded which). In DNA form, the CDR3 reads TGTGCCAGCAGGAGGACGGGTGAGCAGTTCTTC. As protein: CASRRTGEQFF.